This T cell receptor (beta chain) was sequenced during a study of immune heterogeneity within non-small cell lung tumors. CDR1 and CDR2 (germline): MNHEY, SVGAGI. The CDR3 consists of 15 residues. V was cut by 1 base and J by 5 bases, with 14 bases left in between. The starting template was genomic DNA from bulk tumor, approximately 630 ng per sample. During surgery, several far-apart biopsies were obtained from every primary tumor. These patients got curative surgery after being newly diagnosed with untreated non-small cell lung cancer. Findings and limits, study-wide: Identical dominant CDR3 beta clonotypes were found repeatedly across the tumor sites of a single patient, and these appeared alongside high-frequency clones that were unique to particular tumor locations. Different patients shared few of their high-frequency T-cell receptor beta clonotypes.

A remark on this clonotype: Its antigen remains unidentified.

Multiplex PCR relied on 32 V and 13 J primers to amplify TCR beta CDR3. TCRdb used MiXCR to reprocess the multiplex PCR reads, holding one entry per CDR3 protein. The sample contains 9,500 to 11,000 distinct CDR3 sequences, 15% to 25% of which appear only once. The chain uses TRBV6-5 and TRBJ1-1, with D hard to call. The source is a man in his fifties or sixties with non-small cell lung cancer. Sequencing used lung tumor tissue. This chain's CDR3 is CASSYLGALGTEAFF. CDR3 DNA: TGTGCCAGCAGTTACTTAGGCGCCCTTGGGACTGAAGCTTTCTTT.